This T cell receptor (beta chain) was recovered during a study of PD-L1 blockade in urothelial cancer. For the study at large: Twenty-five of 29 patients were men who had bladder-origin urothelial cancer. Researchers looked at the blood 3 weeks (second dose) and 6 weeks after treatment began. Study-level results: TCR clonality was measured in pretreatment peripheral blood. Clonality below the median predicted better survival.

Time point: pretreatment peripheral blood. Losses at the gene ends were 7 bases for V and 1 base for J; bases not matched to a gene: 14. The CDR3 is 18 amino acids. Germline V gene data show CDR1 as SGHAT and CDR2 as FQNNGV. Concerning this clone itself: The antigen remains unidentified.

Into every PCR, synthetic TCR analog templates were spiked. Generated by immunoSEQ multiplex PCR, the TCRdb table keeps only in-frame clones and is missing some. Among 130,000 or so clones listed, 70% to 85% were seen once. The chain carries TRBV11-2 and TRBJ2-3; 10 nucleotides match TRBD2. The origin of this receptor is a man aged 50-59 years with urothelial cancer. The sample in question was PBMCs, obtained around atezolizumab (anti-PD-L1) treatment. This chain's CDR3 is CASTPRGLASTGTDTQYF. The CDR3 DNA reads as TGTGCCAGCACCCCTAGGGGACTAGCGTCGACGGGCACAGATACGCAGTATTTT.